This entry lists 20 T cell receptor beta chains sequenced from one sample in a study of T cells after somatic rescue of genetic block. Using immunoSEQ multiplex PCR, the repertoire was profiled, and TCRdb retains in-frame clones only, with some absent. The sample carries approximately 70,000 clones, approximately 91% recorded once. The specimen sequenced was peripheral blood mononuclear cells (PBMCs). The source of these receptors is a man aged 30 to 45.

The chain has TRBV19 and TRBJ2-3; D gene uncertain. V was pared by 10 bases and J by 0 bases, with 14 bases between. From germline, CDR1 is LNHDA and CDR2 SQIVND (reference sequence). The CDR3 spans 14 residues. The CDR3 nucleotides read TGTGCCACAAAGGAATTTTCTAGCACAGATACGCAGTATTTT. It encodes CATKEFSSTDTQYF.

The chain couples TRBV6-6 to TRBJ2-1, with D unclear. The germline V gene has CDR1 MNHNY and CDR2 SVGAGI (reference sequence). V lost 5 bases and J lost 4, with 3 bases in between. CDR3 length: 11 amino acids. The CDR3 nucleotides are TGTGCCAGCAGTGCTTACAATGAGCAGTTCTTC. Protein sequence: CASSAYNEQFF.

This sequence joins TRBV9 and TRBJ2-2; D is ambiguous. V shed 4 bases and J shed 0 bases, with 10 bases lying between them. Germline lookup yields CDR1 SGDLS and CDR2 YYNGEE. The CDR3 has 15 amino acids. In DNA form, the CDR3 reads TGTGCCAGCAGCCTGCGACTTACGAACACCGGGGAGCTGTTTTTT. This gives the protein CASSLRLTNTGELFF.

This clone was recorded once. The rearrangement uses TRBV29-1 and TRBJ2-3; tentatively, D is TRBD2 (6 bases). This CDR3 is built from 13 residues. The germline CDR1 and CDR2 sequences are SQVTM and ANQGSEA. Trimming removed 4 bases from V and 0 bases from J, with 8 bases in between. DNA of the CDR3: TGCAGCGTTGCTAGCGTCAGCACAGATACGCAGTATTTT. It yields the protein CSVASVSTDTQYF.

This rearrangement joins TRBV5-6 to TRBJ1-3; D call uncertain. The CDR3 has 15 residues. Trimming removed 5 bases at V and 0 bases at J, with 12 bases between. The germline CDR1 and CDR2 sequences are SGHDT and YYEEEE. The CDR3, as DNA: TGTGCCAGCAGGCCGACTCCTCACTCTGGAAACACCATATATTTT. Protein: CASRPTPHSGNTIYF.

The CDR3 DNA follows: TGTGCCAGCTCACCAACCTACTCCGAAGATACGCAGTATTTT. The encoded protein is CASSPTYSEDTQYF. This sequence joins TRBV18 and TRBJ2-3; no clear D gene. V shed 2 bases and J shed 5 bases, with 11 bases lying between them. CDR1 is KGHSH and CDR2 is LQKENI in the germline V gene. This CDR3 has 14 residues.

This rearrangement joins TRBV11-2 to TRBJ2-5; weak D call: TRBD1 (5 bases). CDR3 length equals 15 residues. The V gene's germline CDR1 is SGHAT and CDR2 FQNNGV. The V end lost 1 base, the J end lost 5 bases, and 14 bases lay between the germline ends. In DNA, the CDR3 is TGTGCCAGCAGCTTAGCCATGCAGGGTTCTGAGACCCAGTACTTC. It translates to CASSLAMQGSETQYF.

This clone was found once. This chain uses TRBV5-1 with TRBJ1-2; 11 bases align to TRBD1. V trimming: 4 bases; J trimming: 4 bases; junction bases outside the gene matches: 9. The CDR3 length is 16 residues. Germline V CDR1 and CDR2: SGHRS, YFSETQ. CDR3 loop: CASSPQAGTGGYGYTF. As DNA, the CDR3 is TGCGCCAGCAGCCCACAAGCCGGGACAGGGGGCTATGGCTACACCTTC. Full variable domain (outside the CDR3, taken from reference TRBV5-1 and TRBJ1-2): KAGVTQTPRYLIKTRGQQVTLSCSPISGHRSVSWYQQTPGQGLQFLFEYFSETQRNKGNFPGRFSGRQFSNSRSEMNVSTLELGDSALYLCASSPQAGTGGYGYTFGSGTRLTVV.

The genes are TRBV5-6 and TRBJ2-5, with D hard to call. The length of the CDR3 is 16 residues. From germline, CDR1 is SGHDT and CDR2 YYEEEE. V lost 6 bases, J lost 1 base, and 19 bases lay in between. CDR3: CASTVRARTSQETQYF. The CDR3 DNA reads TGTGCCAGCACCGTAAGGGCCAGAACCTCCCAAGAGACCCAGTACTTC.

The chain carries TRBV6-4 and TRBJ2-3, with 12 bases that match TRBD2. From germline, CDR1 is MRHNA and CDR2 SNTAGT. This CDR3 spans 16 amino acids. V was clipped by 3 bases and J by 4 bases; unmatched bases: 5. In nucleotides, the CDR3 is TGTGCCAGCAGTGAATCTAGCGGGGGGGCGGCAGATACGCAGTATTTT. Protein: CASSESSGGAADTQYF.

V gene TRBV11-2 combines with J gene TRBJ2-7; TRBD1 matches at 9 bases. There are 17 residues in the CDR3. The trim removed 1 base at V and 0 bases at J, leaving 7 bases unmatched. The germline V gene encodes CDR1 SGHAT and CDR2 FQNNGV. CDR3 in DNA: TGTGCCAGCAGCTTAGGACAGGGGGGGGTCTTCTCCTACGAGCAGTACTTC. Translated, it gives CASSLGQGGVFSYEQYF.

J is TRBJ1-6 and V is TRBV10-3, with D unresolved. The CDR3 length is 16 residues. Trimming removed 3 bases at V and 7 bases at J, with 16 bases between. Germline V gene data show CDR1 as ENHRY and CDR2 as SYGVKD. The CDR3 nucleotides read TGTGCCATCAGTGAATCCCTGGTCAGGACCAATTCACCCCTCCACTTT. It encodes CAISESLVRTNSPLHF.

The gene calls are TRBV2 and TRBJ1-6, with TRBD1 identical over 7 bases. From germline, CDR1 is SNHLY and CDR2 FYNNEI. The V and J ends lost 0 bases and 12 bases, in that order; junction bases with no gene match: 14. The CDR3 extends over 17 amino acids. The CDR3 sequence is CASSEARSRTGTLPLHF. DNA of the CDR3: TGTGCCAGCAGTGAAGCGAGGTCGCGGACAGGCACTCTACCCCTCCACTTT. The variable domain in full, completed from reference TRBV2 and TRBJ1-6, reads EPEVTQTPSHQVTQMGQEVILRCVPISNHLYFYWYRQILGQKVEFLVSFYNNEISEKSEIFDDQFSVERPDGSNFTLKIRSTKLEDSAMYFCASSEARSRTGTLPLHFGNGTRLTVT.

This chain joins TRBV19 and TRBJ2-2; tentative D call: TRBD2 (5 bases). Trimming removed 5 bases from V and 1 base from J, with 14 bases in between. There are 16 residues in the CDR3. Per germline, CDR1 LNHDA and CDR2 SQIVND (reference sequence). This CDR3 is CASSERHGMNTGELFF. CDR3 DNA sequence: TGTGCCAGTAGTGAGCGACACGGGATGAACACCGGGGAGCTGTTTTTT.

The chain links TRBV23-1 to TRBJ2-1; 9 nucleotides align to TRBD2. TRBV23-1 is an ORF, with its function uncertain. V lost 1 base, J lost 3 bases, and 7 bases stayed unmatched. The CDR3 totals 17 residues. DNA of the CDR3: TGCGCCAGCAGTCAATTTCAGGTAGCGGGAGACTACAATGAGCAGTTCTTC. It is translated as CASSQFQVAGDYNEQFF.

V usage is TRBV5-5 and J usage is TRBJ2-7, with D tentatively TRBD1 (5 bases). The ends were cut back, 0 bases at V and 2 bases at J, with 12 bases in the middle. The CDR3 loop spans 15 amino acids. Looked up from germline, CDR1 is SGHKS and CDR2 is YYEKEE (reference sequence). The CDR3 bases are TGTGCCAGCAGCTTGGCAGGGTTCTTCCCCTACGAGCAGTACTTC. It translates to CASSLAGFFPYEQYF.

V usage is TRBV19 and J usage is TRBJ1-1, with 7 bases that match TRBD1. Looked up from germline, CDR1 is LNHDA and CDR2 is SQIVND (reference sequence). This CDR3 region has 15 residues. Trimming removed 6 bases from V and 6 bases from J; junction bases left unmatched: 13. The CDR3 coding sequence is TGTGCCAGTAGACACACGACAGGGCCCTCCGCTGAAGCTTTCTTT. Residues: CASRHTTGPSAEAFF.

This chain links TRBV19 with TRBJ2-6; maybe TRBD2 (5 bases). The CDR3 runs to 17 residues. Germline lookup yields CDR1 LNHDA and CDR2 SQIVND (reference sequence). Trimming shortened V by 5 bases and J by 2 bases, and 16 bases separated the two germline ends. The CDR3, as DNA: TGTGCCAGTAGTCCCCGGGGTGTTCCCACTGGGGCCAACGTCCTGACTTTC. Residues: CASSPRGVPTGANVLTF. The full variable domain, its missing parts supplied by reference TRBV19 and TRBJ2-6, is DGGITQSPKYLFRKEGQNVTLSCEQNLNHDAMYWYRQDPGQGLRLIYYSQIVNDFQKGDIAEGYSVSREKKESFPLTVTSAQKNPTAFYLCASSPRGVPTGANVLTFGAGSRLTVL.

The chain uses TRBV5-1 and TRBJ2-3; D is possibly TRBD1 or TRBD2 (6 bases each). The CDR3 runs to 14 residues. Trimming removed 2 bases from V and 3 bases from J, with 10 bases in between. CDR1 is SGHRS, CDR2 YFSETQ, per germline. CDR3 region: CASSFSGATDTQYF. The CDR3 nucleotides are TGCGCCAGCAGCTTCTCGGGGGCAACAGATACGCAGTATTTT.

The CDR3 region is CASSQEGGRERVTDTQYF. Here the CDR3 DNA reads TGCGCCAGCAGCCAAGAAGGGGGTAGGGAGAGGGTGACAGATACGCAGTATTTT. The rearrangement uses TRBV4-1 and TRBJ2-3, with D perhaps matching TRBD1 (6 bases). V was shortened by 0 bases and J by 3 bases, with 19 bases between the two germline ends. The germline V gene encodes CDR1 MGHRA and CDR2 YSYEKL. The CDR3 sequence is 18 residues long.